The TCR beta chain described here comes from a study of low-dose radiotherapy and immunotherapy resistance in tumors. V lost 5 bases and J 6 bases, leaving 14 bases between the germline ends. CDR3 length: 14 amino acids. Germline V CDR1 and CDR2: KGHSH, LQKENI. The table lists this clonotype with a few counts. cDNA synthesis used a TRAV/TRBV-specific primer set for both chains. TCRs underwent 15 to 25 PCR cycles of amplification with a constant-region primer and V-primer adapter. TCRdb itself ran the reads through MiXCR, one entry per CDR3 protein. Seen here are approximately 91,000 distinct CDR3 sequences, approximately 22% observed once, and the top ten hold about 13%. Sample time point: after trial treatment. Treatment noted: LDRT plus nivolumab, ipilimumab, low-dose cyclophosphamide and aspirin (RACIN trial). The donors, trial participants, received nivolumab, ipilimumab, aspirin, low-dose cyclophosphamide and low-dose radiotherapy. All eligible patients presented with advanced solid tumors that contained no tumor-infiltrating lymphocytes.

The source of this sequence is a female donor with ovarian cancer. The chain carries TRBV18 and TRBJ1-5; D possibly corresponds to TRBD1 (5 bases). The sequencing used PBMCs, collected after low-dose radiotherapy plus immunotherapy. CDR3 DNA sequence: TGTGCCAGCTCAGCGATGGGGGACCTTCAGCCCCAGCATTTT. Protein sequence: CASSAMGDLQPQHF. The whole variable domain, remainder taken from reference TRBV18 and TRBJ1-5, is NAGVMQNPRHLVRRRGQEARLRCSPMKGHSHVYWYRQLPEEGLKFMVYLQKENIIDESGMPKERFSAEFPKEGPSILRIQQVVRGDSAAYFCASSAMGDLQPQHFGDGTRLSIL.